This is a list of T cell receptor beta chains from one sample in a study of tumor-infiltrating lymphocytes in oesophageal squamous cell carcinoma. TCRdb re-called the PCR reads with MiXCR, one entry per CDR3 protein. In the table there are about 15,000 distinct CDR3 sequences, 45% to 50% of which are singletons. The specimen was esophageal tumor tissue. The source is a male donor with esophageal squamous cell carcinoma. Both conserved end residues are part of each CDR3. The order of the fields is D gene, J gene, clone size, V gene, CDR3 DNA, CDR3 protein. A D gene is named only where the DNA matches it firmly. Clone size is stated in some rows and not others, as once, few, many or a class when expanded.

d_gene: -; j_gene: TRBJ2-1; abundance: few; v_gene: TRBV6-6; CDR3nt: TGTGCCAGCAGTTACTCGAGGAGGGGGGATGAGCAGTTCTTC; CDR3aa: CASSYSRRGDEQFF
d_gene: -; j_gene: TRBJ2-1; abundance: -; v_gene: TRBV11-1; CDR3nt: TGTGCCAGCAGCTTCGGGGTACTGTCCTACAATGAGCAGTTCTTC; CDR3aa: CASSFGVLSYNEQFF
d_gene: -; j_gene: TRBJ2-7; abundance: -; v_gene: TRBV6-2/TRBV6-3; CDR3nt: TGTGCCAGCAGCTCGCTCCACGAGCAGTACTTC; CDR3aa: CASSSLHEQYF
d_gene: -; j_gene: TRBJ2-3; abundance: -; v_gene: TRBV7-3; CDR3nt: TGTGCCAGCAGCTTAAATTCTGGGGATACGCAGTATTTT; CDR3aa: CASSLNSGDTQYF
d_gene: -; j_gene: TRBJ2-7; abundance: -; v_gene: TRBV7-3; CDR3nt: TGTGCCAGCAGCTTCCTTCCGCTCGGCGAGCAGTACTTC; CDR3aa: CASSFLPLGEQYF
d_gene: -; j_gene: TRBJ2-1; abundance: many; v_gene: TRBV2; CDR3nt: TGTGCCAGCAGTGAGGATACCTACAATGAGCAGTTCTTC; CDR3aa: CASSEDTYNEQFF
d_gene: TRBD2; j_gene: TRBJ2-1; abundance: large; v_gene: TRBV7-3; CDR3nt: TGTGCCAGCAGCTTAACGCGGGAGCCTTTCAATGAGCAGTTCTTC; CDR3aa: CASSLTREPFNEQFF
d_gene: TRBD2; j_gene: TRBJ2-5; abundance: -; v_gene: TRBV7-2; CDR3nt: TGTGCCAGCAGCTTAGCGCGGCTAGCGGGTCGAGAGACCCAGTACTTC; CDR3aa: CASSLARLAGRETQYF
d_gene: TRBD1; j_gene: TRBJ2-3; abundance: many; v_gene: TRBV19; CDR3nt: TGTGCCAGTAGAGACAGGGTGTTCACAGATACGCAGTATTTT; CDR3aa: CASRDRVFTDTQYF
d_gene: -; j_gene: TRBJ2-5; abundance: many; v_gene: TRBV2; CDR3nt: TGTGCCAGCGGGGGGGGGCCCCGGGAGACCCAGTACTTC; CDR3aa: CASGGGPRETQYF
d_gene: -; j_gene: TRBJ2-7; abundance: -; v_gene: TRBV7-2; CDR3nt: TGTGCCAGCAGCTTTTACGAGCAGTACTTC; CDR3aa: CASSFYEQYF